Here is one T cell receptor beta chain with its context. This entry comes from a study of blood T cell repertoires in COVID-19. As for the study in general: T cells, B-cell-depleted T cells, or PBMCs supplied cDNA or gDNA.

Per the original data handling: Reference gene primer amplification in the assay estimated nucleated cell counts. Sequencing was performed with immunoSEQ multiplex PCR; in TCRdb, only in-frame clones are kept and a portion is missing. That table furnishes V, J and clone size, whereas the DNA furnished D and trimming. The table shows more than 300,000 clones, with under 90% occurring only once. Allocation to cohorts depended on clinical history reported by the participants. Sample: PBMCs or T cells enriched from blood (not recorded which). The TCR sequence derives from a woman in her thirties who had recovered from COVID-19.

The CDR3 loop reads CASSGPGVVNTEAFF. Written as DNA, the CDR3 is TGTGCCAGCTCTGGACCGGGGGTTGTGAACACTGAAGCTTTCTTT. V is TRBV18 and J is TRBJ1-1; D might be TRBD1 (5 bases). CDR3 length equals 15 residues. CDR1 and CDR2 from the germline V gene are KGHSH and LQKENI. Trimming pared 6 bases from V and 0 bases from J, leaving 14 bases between. Variable domain in full (rest from reference TRBV18 and TRBJ1-1): NAGVMQNPRHLVRRRGQEARLRCSPMKGHSHVYWYRQLPEEGLKFMVYLQKENIIDESGMPKERFSAEFPKEGPSILRIQQVVRGDSAAYFCASSGPGVVNTEAFFGQGTRLTVV.